Sequencing of this TCR beta chain was carried out in a study of beta chain features in type 1 diabetes. Study in general: Cell yields, age and gender were similar between patients and healthy donors. Study-wide results and limits: TCRB CDR3s were moderately but significantly shorter in Type 1 diabetes patients in all four CD4+ subsets. Patients with type 1 diabetes showed fewer VDJ junction insertions and more deletions.

This clone has only a few counts. No antigen is known for it. CDR1 is SEHNR, CDR2 FQNEAQ, per germline (reference sequence). There are 16 residues in the CDR3. Trimming at V came to 3 bases and at J to 11 bases, leaving 14 bases not matched to a gene. Cell sorting via CD45RO/CCR7/CD25/CD127/CD95/CD27 was performed to obtain CD4+ naive, central memory, regulatory and stem cell-like memory cells. Reverse transcription of all isolated RNA meant that expressed TCRB transcripts were sequenced. Read counts averaged about 3.57 million for samples of naive, central memory and regulatory T cells. Assay: immunoSEQ multiplex PCR; the TCRdb copy retains only in-frame clones and omits some. This sample has 300,000 to 350,000 clones, with about 13% found just once.

Sequencing was carried out using naive CD4+ T cells from blood. The chain combines TRBV7-9 with TRBJ2-3, with 10 bases fitting TRBD2. This sequence was found in a woman aged 18-35 years with type 1 diabetes. The CDR3 DNA follows: TGTGCCAGCAGCTTTCCCAGGAGCGGGAGGGCCCTCCAGCAGTATTTT. Its protein product is CASSFPRSGRALQQYF.